What follows are 20 T cell receptor beta chains derived from one specimen sequenced in a study of T cell changes during pregnancy in multiple sclerosis (dated by TCRdb to the late 2010s). The library was produced with the immunoSEQ multiplex PCR assay. TCRdb re-hosts the immuneACCESS table, in-frame sequences only. Its copies lack some clones; in the studies checked, an unresolved V gene accounts for under half of them, and the cause for the rest is not known. For this sample the table gives roughly 24,000 clones, of which around 85% were detected only once. 7.5% to 9% of the sample lies in the top ten. The source was CD8+ T cells from peripheral blood mononuclear cells, collected before pregnancy. The source of these receptors is a female donor with multiple sclerosis, enrolled in a pregnancy study.

V and J are TRBV7-2 and TRBJ2-7; perhaps TRBD1 as D (5 bases). Trimming took off 4 bases at V and 3 bases at J, with 10 bases between the two ends. This CDR3 has 13 amino acids. Germline loops: CDR1 SGHTA, CDR2 FQGNSA. For the CDR3, the DNA is TGTGCCAGCAGCTGGGGCTTTGGCTACGAGCAGTACTTC. This codes for CASSWGFGYEQYF.

The chain carries TRBV5-8 and TRBJ2-3; 10 nucleotides align to TRBD2. CDR1 is SGHTS and CDR2 is YDEGEE in the germline V gene. There are 17 residues in the CDR3. V gave up 0 bases and J gave up 2 bases; unmatched junction bases: 6. This CDR3 reads CASSLAGTSAYTDTQYF. In DNA form, the CDR3 reads TGTGCCAGCAGCTTGGCCGGGACTAGCGCCTACACAGATACGCAGTATTTT.

CDR3 amino acids: CASSYSREGPLETQYF. CDR3 DNA: TGTGCCAGCAGTTACTCTCGGGAGGGTCCTTTAGAGACCCAGTACTTC. The rearrangement links TRBV6-5 to TRBJ2-5, with 8 bases identical to TRBD2. Per germline, CDR1 MNHEY and CDR2 SVGAGI. This CDR3 contains 16 residues. The junction had 7 bases not matched to a gene; V was cut back by 0 bases and J by 4 bases.

The chain has TRBV19 and TRBJ2-3; TRBD1 is a possible D gene (6 bases). This CDR3 comprises 14 residues. V lost 3 bases and J lost 2, with 9 bases in between. Germline V gene lookup returns CDR1 LNHDA and CDR2 SQIVND (reference sequence). CDR3 in DNA: TGTGCCAGTAGTATGCAGGGGACCACAGATACGCAGTATTTT. It specifies CASSMQGTTDTQYF.

The gene calls are TRBV5-4 and TRBJ2-3; 11 positions match TRBD2. The CDR3 length is 15 residues. The trim removed 2 bases at V and 3 bases at J, leaving 2 bases unmatched. Looked up from germline, CDR1 is SGHNT and CDR2 is YYREEE (reference sequence). The CDR3 DNA is TGTGCCAGCAGCTTTTGGACTAGCGGGACAGATACGCAGTATTTT. Amino acid sequence: CASSFWTSGTDTQYF.

J is TRBJ2-5 and V is TRBV4-2, with D possibly being TRBD1 (5 bases). V was shortened by 1 base and J by 1 base, with 16 bases between the two germline ends. The length of the CDR3 is 17 residues. Germline CDR1 reads LGHNA; CDR2 reads YNFKEQ. CDR3 sequence (DNA): TGTGCCAGCAGCCAAGGGGGCCCCATAGTGGTCCAAGAGACCCAGTACTTC. Translation: CASSQGGPIVVQETQYF.

This clone is a singleton in its sample. This rearrangement joins TRBV13 to TRBJ1-1, with 7 nucleotides matching TRBD1. The CDR3 runs 17 residues. The V gene's germline CDR1 is PRHDT and CDR2 FYEKMQ (reference sequence). V was pared by 3 bases and J by 5 bases, with 15 bases of the junction left unmatched. CDR3 DNA: TGTGCCAGCAGCTTCCGTCCGGACAGGTCGTTGGGAACTGAAGCTTTCTTT. Amino acids: CASSFRPDRSLGTEAFF.

This chain uses TRBV19 with TRBJ1-5; no reliable D call. From germline, CDR1 is LNHDA and CDR2 SQIVND (reference sequence). The germline V and J ends were trimmed by 3 bases and 6 bases, with 9 bases remaining between them. CDR3 length: 13 amino acids. The CDR3, as DNA: TGTGCCAGTAGTATTGAGGGAGTTCAGCCCCAGCATTTT. Protein: CASSIEGVQPQHF. Variable domain in full (rest from reference TRBV19 and TRBJ1-5): DGGITQSPKYLFRKEGQNVTLSCEQNLNHDAMYWYRQDPGQGLRLIYYSQIVNDFQKGDIAEGYSVSREKKESFPLTVTSAQKNPTAFYLCASSIEGVQPQHFGDGTRLSIL.

The J gene is TRBJ1-1, the V gene TRBV7-9; D remains ambiguous. V was clipped by 3 bases and J by 1 base, with 12 bases between them. This CDR3 spans 15 amino acids. In germline, CDR1 is SEHNR, CDR2 FQNEAQ (reference sequence). The CDR3 sequence: CASSFGPGPNTEAFF. The CDR3 nucleotides are TGTGCCAGCAGCTTCGGTCCAGGTCCGAACACTGAAGCTTTCTTT.

The gene calls are TRBV7-6 and TRBJ2-1; a weak D match, TRBD1 (6 bases). Germline CDR1 reads SGHVS; CDR2 reads FNYEAQ. Trimming took 5 bases from V and 4 from J, leaving 15 bases between them. The CDR3 has 15 residues. The CDR3 region has the DNA TGTGCCAGCAGCCGTTCTTGGGGGCCTTACAATGAGCAGTTCTTC. The encoded protein is CASSRSWGPYNEQFF.

This rearrangement joins TRBV27 to TRBJ2-5; D unclear. The CDR3 loop spans 12 amino acids. Germline CDR1 reads MNHEY; CDR2 reads SMNVEV (reference sequence). The V and J ends lost 4 bases and 8 bases respectively, with 11 bases between them. The CDR3: CASSSITGTQYF. The CDR3, as DNA: TGTGCCAGCAGTTCTATTACGGGTACCCAGTACTTC.

V usage is TRBV27 and J usage is TRBJ2-7; 12 positions agree with TRBD2. The CDR3 sequence is 16 residues long. V lost 0 bases, J lost 0 bases, and 0 bases stayed unmatched. Germline CDR1 and CDR2: MNHEY and SMNVEV (reference sequence). Here the CDR3 reads CASSLSGLAGSYEQYF. CDR3 coding DNA: TGTGCCAGCAGTTTATCGGGACTAGCGGGCTCCTACGAGCAGTACTTC.

The gene calls are TRBV2 and TRBJ2-1; 7 bases map to TRBD1. The V and J ends lost 6 bases and 8 bases, in that order; junction bases with no gene match: 4. The CDR3 runs 12 residues. Germline values: CDR1 SNHLY, CDR2 FYNNEI. The CDR3 protein is CASSSGQDEQFF. The CDR3, as DNA: TGTGCCAGCAGCTCTGGACAGGATGAGCAGTTCTTC.

This clone was counted a single time. The genes are TRBV16 and TRBJ2-7; 10 nucleotides match TRBD1. Trimming at V came to 1 base and at J to 3 bases, leaving 18 bases not matched to a gene. The CDR3 length is 20 residues. The germline V gene has CDR1 KGHSY and CDR2 FQNENV. The CDR3 bases are TGTGCCAGCAGCCAATTTCCCCCTTTCGTAGGGACAGGGGTCCTCTACGAGCAGTACTTC. This translates into CASSQFPPFVGTGVLYEQYF. Looking up the rest from reference TRBV16 and TRBJ2-7 gives the full variable domain: GEEVAQTPKHLVRGEGQKAKLYCAPIKGHSYVFWYQQVLKNEFKFLISFQNENVFDETGMPKERFSAKCLPNSPCSLEIQATKLEDSAVYFCASSQFPPFVGTGVLYEQYFGPGTRLTVT.

The chain recombines TRBV28 with TRBJ2-3; D possibly corresponds to TRBD1 (5 bases). Germline V gene data show CDR1 as MDHEN and CDR2 as SYDVKM. V shed 3 bases and J shed 6 bases, with 13 bases lying between them. The CDR3 has 14 residues. The CDR3 sequence: CASSFTRDWDTQYF. The CDR3 coding sequence is TGTGCCAGCAGTTTTACCAGGGATTGGGATACGCAGTATTTT. The variable domain in full, completed from reference TRBV28 and TRBJ2-3, reads DVKVTQSSRYLVKRTGEKVFLECVQDMDHENMFWYRQDPGLGLRLIYFSYDVKMKEKGDIPEGYSVSREKKERFSLILESASTNQTSMYLCASSFTRDWDTQYFGPGTRLTVL.

The V call is TRBV4-1, the J call TRBJ2-1; no clear D. Germline CDR1 MGHRA, CDR2 YSYEKL. The CDR3 has 12 amino acids. V was pared by 0 bases and J by 12 bases, with 9 bases between. The CDR3 loop is CASSQDMSLQFF. CDR3 DNA: TGCGCCAGCAGCCAAGATATGAGCCTGCAGTTCTTC.

This sequence joins TRBV9 and TRBJ2-2, with 8 bases aligning to TRBD1. J gave up 1 base and V 3 bases, and 8 bases lay outside the gene matches. This CDR3 comprises 17 residues. Germline loops: CDR1 SGDLS, CDR2 YYNGEE. CDR3 bases: TGTGCCAGCAGCGCTTCCGTCGGGACAGGGAACACCGGGGAGCTGTTTTTT. This encodes CASSASVGTGNTGELFF.

This chain links TRBV27 with TRBJ1-1, with TRBD1 matching over 7 bases. CDR3 size: 15 residues. V gave up 1 base and J gave up 0 bases; unmatched junction bases: 2. Germline assignment: CDR1 MNHEY and CDR2 SMNVEV (reference sequence). In DNA form, the CDR3 reads TGTGCCAGCAGTTTATACAGGGGACTGAACACTGAAGCTTTCTTT. It codes for CASSLYRGLNTEAFF.

The gene calls are TRBV27 and TRBJ2-1, with TRBD2 matching over 8 bases. The CDR3 is made up of 17 amino acids. Germline CDR1 and CDR2: MNHEY and SMNVEV (reference sequence). Trimming took 6 bases from V and 0 from J; bases not matched to a gene: 10. The CDR3: CASRLKLAGPSYNEQFF. CDR3 DNA: TGTGCCAGCAGATTAAAATTAGCGGGACCCTCCTACAATGAGCAGTTCTTC.

This clone appeared a few times. The V call is TRBV6-5, the J call TRBJ1-1, with 7 bases lining up with TRBD1. The CDR3 covers 13 residues. The J segment lost 4 bases and the V segment lost 7 bases, leaving 6 bases of the junction unmatched. Per germline, CDR1 MNHEY and CDR2 SVGAGI. The CDR3 sequence is CASNRQGTTEAFF. DNA of the CDR3: TGTGCCAGCAATAGACAGGGTACCACTGAAGCTTTCTTT.